Each of the 7 T cell receptor beta chains below was sequenced from the same sample in a study of CD8+ T cells in alopecia areata. Regarding treatment: oral pan-JAK inhibitor, 5-10 mg twice daily. cDNA serving as the sequencing template came from extracted, reverse transcribed RNA. Here immunoSEQ multiplex PCR was the method, and the copy in TCRdb shows in-frame clones only, minus some. The sample yields approximately 180,000 clones, just under 65% seen once. The material sequenced was CD4+ T cells sorted from blood, taken between weeks 47 and 50, from a patient treated with tofacitinib. These receptors were taken from a human donor with alopecia areata.

This clone was seen just once. The chain is built from TRBV5-1 and TRBJ1-1; D is uncertain. Between the trimmed V and J ends, which lost 5 bases and 2 bases, there was a span of 7 bases. The CDR3 has 12 residues. Germline V gene lookup returns CDR1 SGHRS and CDR2 YFSETQ. The CDR3 loop reads CASSHDNTEAFF. The CDR3 DNA sequence: TGCGCCAGCAGTCACGACAACACTGAAGCTTTCTTT.

This chain joins TRBV29-1 and TRBJ1-5; 7 bases match TRBD1. The CDR3 is 12 amino acids. CDR1 and CDR2 (germline): SQVTM, ANQGSEA. V gave up 6 bases and J gave up 4 bases; unmatched junction bases: 3. The CDR3 nucleotides read TGCAGCGTAAAACAGGGGAATCAGCCCCAGCATTTT. Amino acids: CSVKQGNQPQHF.

The chain uses TRBV6-6 and TRBJ1-5; D perhaps matches TRBD1 (6 bases). The CDR3 runs to 15 residues. The ends were cut back, 7 bases at V and 3 bases at J, with 16 bases in the middle. Germline V gives CDR1 MNHNY, CDR2 SVGAGI (reference sequence). This CDR3 reads CASTPPGGPNQPQHF. CDR3 nucleotides: TGTGCCAGCACTCCCCCCGGGGGGCCCAATCAGCCCCAGCATTTT.

The J gene is TRBJ1-2, the V gene TRBV18, with D possibly matching TRBD1 (5 bases). CDR3 size: 15 residues. Trimming took 2 bases from V and 4 from J, leaving 14 bases between them. The germline CDR1 and CDR2 sequences are KGHSH and LQKENI. Here the CDR3 reads CASSPVDIRGYGYTF. The CDR3 DNA reads TGTGCCAGCTCACCAGTGGACATACGGGGCTATGGCTACACCTTC.

This clone was observed a handful of times. The chain is built from TRBV5-1 and TRBJ1-3; D ambiguous. The V end lost 4 bases, the J end lost 0 bases, and 11 bases lay between the germline ends. The CDR3 sequence is 15 residues long. From germline, CDR1 is SGHRS and CDR2 YFSETQ. The CDR3, as DNA: TGCGCCAGCAGCCCGGACGGGTACTCTGGAAACACCATATATTTT. Its protein is CASSPDGYSGNTIYF.

The chain links TRBV29-1 to TRBJ1-2; D unclear. Germline V gene lookup returns CDR1 SQVTM and CDR2 ANQGSEA. V was cut by 5 bases and J by 5 bases, with 21 bases left in between. The CDR3 totals 15 residues. CDR3 in DNA: TGCAGCGTTTGCATCGATACTTCGGCACGGTATGGCTACACCTTC. Amino acids: CSVCIDTSARYGYTF. The whole variable domain, filled in from reference TRBV29-1 and TRBJ1-2, reads SAVISQKPSRDICQRGTSLTIQCQVDSQVTMMFWYRQQPGQSLTLIATANQGSEATYESGFVIDKFPISRPNLTFSTLTVSNMSPEDSSIYLCSVCIDTSARYGYTFGSGTRLTVV.

The rearrangement uses TRBV29-1 and TRBJ1-2; no firm D call. Germline CDR1 is SQVTM and CDR2 is ANQGSEA. This CDR3 has 12 amino acids. The germline V and J ends were trimmed by 7 bases and 4 bases, with 13 bases remaining between them. The chain's CDR3 is CSGSDSPYGYTF. The CDR3 DNA follows: TGCAGCGGGAGCGATAGTCCCTATGGCTACACCTTC.